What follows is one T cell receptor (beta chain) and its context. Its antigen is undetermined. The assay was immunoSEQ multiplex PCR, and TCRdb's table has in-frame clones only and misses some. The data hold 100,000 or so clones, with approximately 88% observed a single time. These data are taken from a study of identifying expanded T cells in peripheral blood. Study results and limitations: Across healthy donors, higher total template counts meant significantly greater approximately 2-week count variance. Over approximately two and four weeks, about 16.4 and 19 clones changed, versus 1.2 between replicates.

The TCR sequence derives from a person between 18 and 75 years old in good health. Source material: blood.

CDR3 loop: CASGLGLGQGGSPLHF. Here the CDR3 DNA reads TGTGCTAGTGGTTTGGGCCTTGGGCAGGGAGGTTCACCCCTCCACTTT. The V and J genes are TRBV12-5 and TRBJ1-6; D may be TRBD1 (5 bases). The germline CDR1 and CDR2 sequences are LGHNT and FRNRAP. V lost 1 base and J lost 9, with 16 bases in between. The CDR3 has 16 amino acids.